This record looks at one TCR beta chain sequence and its context. Its cognate antigen is unknown. This entry belongs to a study of molecular identifiers for immune sequencing clone quantification. Overall study results and limits: Clone sizes that are highly expanded could be underestimated when identical TCR molecules share a barcode. Among about a million naive cells, spiked Jurkat TCR RNA from a single cell was reportedly detectable.

Germline CDR1 MNHEY, CDR2 SMNVEV (reference sequence). This CDR3 region has 15 residues. The V gene end was trimmed by 0 bases and the J gene end by 3 bases; junction bases not matched to a gene: 4. TCRdb re-analysed the PCR reads in MiXCR, keeping a single row per CDR3 protein. The sample holds 550,000 to 750,000 distinct CDR3 sequences, 20% seen once. Sorting captured naive CD8 T cells as CD8+CD4-CCR7+CD45RA+. The sequenced sample was naive CD8+ T cells from blood, with Jurkat cell RNA spiked in. The sample's subset: FACS-sorted CD8+CD4-CCR7+CD45RA+ naive T cells. This TCR derives from a human donor in good health. Some libraries in this study had Jurkat cell RNA spiked in. This rearrangement joins TRBV27 to TRBJ2-7; 8 nucleotides agree with TRBD2. CDR3 loop: CASSLSPGGDYEQYF. The CDR3 DNA is TGTGCCAGCAGTTTATCCCCCGGGGGGGACTACGAGCAGTACTTC.